This T cell receptor beta chain stems from a study of blood T cell repertoires in COVID-19. Study-wide background: Spain, Italy and the United States supplied samples that represented acute and convalescent COVID-19.

Assay used: immunoSEQ multiplex PCR; TCRdb lists only in-frame clones, some missing. The table lists approximately 140,000 clones, approximately 82% of them singletons. The CDR3 length is 13 residues. CDR1 and CDR2 from the germline V gene are LGHDT and YNNKEL (reference sequence). The ends were cut back, 1 base at V and 13 bases at J, with 13 bases in the middle. Material: peripheral blood. This clonotype originated in a man aged 40-49 years with active or convalescent COVID-19. The rearrangement uses TRBV3-1 (or the pseudogene TRBV3-2) and TRBJ2-2, with D possibly matching TRBD1 (6 bases). In nucleotides, the CDR3 is TGTGCCAGCAGCCAAGTTTACAGGGAAGGGCTGTTTTTT. Translation gives CASSQVYREGLFF.